The 32 T cell receptor beta chains below come from one sample, sequenced in a study of somatic mutations in cytotoxic T cells in rheumatoid arthritis. Data came from immunoSEQ multiplex PCR; TCRdb stores just in-frame clones and leaves some out. This table holds 4,400 or so clones, approximately 86% found once. Sequencing used CD8+ T cells sorted from blood. The origin of the receptors is a woman in her fifties or sixties with rheumatoid arthritis.

V and J are TRBV10-3 and TRBJ2-1, with D maybe TRBD1 (6 bases). The germline V gene encodes CDR1 ENHRY and CDR2 SYGVKD. V shed 2 bases and J shed 2 bases, with 16 bases lying between them. The CDR3 covers 17 residues. The CDR3 is CAISETRQVSAYNEQFF. The CDR3 DNA reads as TGTGCCATCAGTGAGACCAGACAGGTTAGCGCCTACAATGAGCAGTTCTTC.

The chain carries TRBV21-1 and TRBJ2-5; TRBD1, as called in the table, went unchecked against the DNA. TRBV21-1 is annotated as a pseudogene. CDR3 length: 18 residues. The CDR3 coding sequence is TGTGCCAGCAGCAAAGTATCTGTCAGGCCCAGATCGCGAGAGACCCAGTACTTC. As protein: CASSKVSVRPRSRETQYF.

The chain joins TRBV19 to TRBJ1-5; 8 positions agree with TRBD1. The V segment lost 5 bases and the J segment 7 bases; nucleotides outside the gene matches: 13. Per the germline V gene, CDR1 is LNHDA and CDR2 is SQIVND (reference sequence). The length of the CDR3 is 16 residues. The CDR3 region is CASSPRTGSAWQPQHF. The CDR3 nucleotides are TGTGCCAGTAGTCCGCGGACAGGGTCAGCGTGGCAGCCCCAGCATTTT. Variable domain in full (rest from reference TRBV19 and TRBJ1-5): DGGITQSPKYLFRKEGQNVTLSCEQNLNHDAMYWYRQDPGQGLRLIYYSQIVNDFQKGDIAEGYSVSREKKESFPLTVTSAQKNPTAFYLCASSPRTGSAWQPQHFGDGTRLSIL.

The chain has TRBV2 and TRBJ1-2; D is undetermined. V was shortened by 2 bases and J by 3 bases, with 13 bases between the two germline ends. The germline gives CDR1 SNHLY, CDR2 FYNNEI. CDR3 length: 15 residues. The chain's CDR3 is CASSETPGAYYGYTF. The CDR3 region has the DNA TGTGCCAGCAGTGAAACCCCGGGAGCCTACTATGGCTACACCTTC.

The chain uses TRBV6-6 and TRBJ2-1; possible D gene TRBD1, 5 bases. V lost 8 bases and J 6 bases, leaving 8 bases between the germline ends. There are 11 residues in the CDR3. The germline V gene encodes CDR1 MNHNY and CDR2 SVGAGI (reference sequence). Written as DNA, the CDR3 is TGTGCCAGCGGAGACAGCAATGAGCAGTTCTTC. Protein product: CASGDSNEQFF.

The chain has TRBV5-1 and TRBJ2-3, with 8 bases identical to TRBD1. With V trimmed by 0 bases and J by 5 bases, 8 bases remained unmatched. The CDR3 consists of 16 residues. Germline loops: CDR1 SGHRS, CDR2 YFSETQ. CDR3: CASSLEAGGTVDTQYF. The CDR3 nucleotides are TGCGCCAGCAGCTTGGAGGCAGGGGGCACAGTAGATACGCAGTATTTT.

In this sample, this clone turned up a few times. The rearrangement uses TRBV19 and TRBJ1-5, with TRBD1 identical over 7 bases. Germline V lookup: CDR1 LNHDA, CDR2 SQIVND (reference sequence). The V segment lost 3 bases and the J segment 7 bases; nucleotides outside the gene matches: 9. The CDR3 is 15 amino acids. DNA of the CDR3: TGTGCCAGTAGTATGCCCTGGGACAGTTGGCAGCCCCAGCATTTT. Translation gives CASSMPWDSWQPQHF.

This chain joins TRBV6-4 and TRBJ1-5; 11 bases are a match to TRBD1. Germline trimming cut 6 bases from V and 1 base from J; bases unmatched to any gene: 2. This CDR3 region has 15 residues. Germline V gene data show CDR1 as MRHNA and CDR2 as SNTAGT. The CDR3 sequence is CASRDRGLSNQPQHF. The CDR3 DNA sequence: TGTGCCAGCAGGGACAGGGGGCTAAGCAATCAGCCCCAGCATTTT.

The J gene is TRBJ2-1, the V gene TRBV29-1; D gene ambiguous. There are 12 residues in the CDR3. V was cut by 6 bases and J by 7 bases, with 13 bases left in between. The germline V gene encodes CDR1 SQVTM and CDR2 ANQGSEA. The CDR3 DNA reads TGCAGCGTCCCCGTCCGCGTGAATGAGCAGTTCTTC. It is translated as CSVPVRVNEQFF.

V is TRBV7-6 and J is TRBJ2-1; TRBD1 matches at 9 bases. V lost 3 bases and J lost 6; bases outside the gene matches: 0. The CDR3 loop spans 13 amino acids. Germline V gene sequence: CDR1 SGHVS, CDR2 FNYEAQ. CDR3 sequence reads: CASSLDRGNEQFF. CDR3 DNA: TGTGCCAGCAGCTTGGACAGGGGCAATGAGCAGTTCTTC.

The chain links TRBV7-9 to TRBJ2-7; TRBD2 might be the D (7 bases). V was shortened by 1 base and J by 5 bases, with 21 bases between the two germline ends. The germline V gene encodes CDR1 SEHNR and CDR2 FQNEAQ (reference sequence). The CDR3 extends over 17 amino acids. The CDR3 DNA sequence: TGTGCCAGCAGCTTAGTGGGTGGGGGGGCAGATTTCAACGAGCAGTACTTC. Its translation is CASSLVGGGADFNEQYF. Full variable domain (missing parts from reference TRBV7-9 and TRBJ2-7): DTGVSQNPRHKITKRGQNVTFRCDPISEHNRLYWYRQTLGQGPEFLTYFQNEAQLEKSRLLSDRFSAERPKGSFSTLEIQRTEQGDSAMYLCASSLVGGGADFNEQYFGPGTRLTVT.

The chain joins TRBV7-3 to TRBJ2-3, with TRBD2 matching 14 bases. The CDR3 has 18 residues. The ends lost 4 bases at V and 2 bases at J; junction bases unmatched: 8. Per the germline V gene, CDR1 is SGHTA and CDR2 is FQGTGA. The CDR3 here is CASSSPGLAGADTDTQYF. DNA of the CDR3: TGTGCCAGCAGCTCCCCGGGACTAGCGGGGGCTGACACAGATACGCAGTATTTT.

This clone has only a few counts. A junction end diverges from the germline sequence, so it may reflect a read error. The chain links TRBV5-1 to TRBJ1-6; D gene uncertain. Germline values: CDR1 SGHRS, CDR2 YFSETQ. The CDR3 is 12 residues long. For the CDR3, the DNA is TGCGCCAGCAGCTTCTATAATTCCCCCCTCCACTTT. Protein product: CASSFYNSPLHF.

The chain couples TRBV15 to TRBJ1-1, with D tentatively TRBD1 (5 bases). There are 15 residues in the CDR3. V lost 4 bases to trimming and J lost 1 base, with 13 bases between them. Per germline, CDR1 LNHNV and CDR2 YYDKDF (reference sequence). In DNA form, the CDR3 reads TGTGCCACCAGCATGTCAGCAGGGCGGAACACTGAAGCTTTCTTT. It encodes CATSMSAGRNTEAFF.

The rearrangement links TRBV5-6 to TRBJ2-7, with 8 positions matching TRBD1. CDR1 and CDR2 from the germline V gene are SGHDT and YYEEEE. The CDR3 is 15 residues long. Unmatched junction bases numbered 7, after V lost 4 bases and J lost 1 base. CDR3 DNA sequence: TGTGCCAGCAGCCCAGTCGGGACAGGATCCTACGAGCAGTACTTC. This translates into CASSPVGTGSYEQYF.

This clone was detected a few times. The sample carries other DNA sequences with the same CDR3. The gene calls are TRBV28 and TRBJ1-5; D gene uncertain. The CDR3 has 17 residues. The V gene lost 4 bases and the J gene lost 11 bases, with 27 bases spanning the gap. Germline V gene data show CDR1 as MDHEN and CDR2 as SYDVKM. In nucleotides, the CDR3 is TGTGCCAGCAGTTCCCCTTTAGCAAGGTATACCAATCCCTCCCAGCATTTT. This encodes CASSSPLARYTNPSQHF.

V gene TRBV19 combines with J gene TRBJ1-1; 7 bases match TRBD1. Germline lookup yields CDR1 LNHDA and CDR2 SQIVND (reference sequence). Losses at the gene ends were 5 bases for V and 3 bases for J; bases not matched to a gene: 12. The CDR3 has 16 residues. Written as DNA, the CDR3 is TGTGCCAGTAGTTCTCCTAAGGGGACAGTCCACACTGAAGCTTTCTTT. It specifies CASSSPKGTVHTEAFF.

J is TRBJ2-3 and V is TRBV7-2; TRBD2 aligns across 7 bases. Germline V gene sequence: CDR1 SGHTA, CDR2 FQGNSA. CDR3 length: 16 residues. V lost 5 bases to trimming and J lost 2 bases; unmatched junction nucleotides: 10. CDR3 protein: CASSRTRDYLTDTQYF. The CDR3 DNA follows: TGTGCCAGCAGCCGGACCCGGGACTACCTCACAGATACGCAGTATTTT. The full variable domain, in which reference TRBV7-2 and TRBJ2-3 provide the parts outside the CDR3, is GAGVSQSPSNKVTEKGKDVELRCDPISGHTALYWYRQSLGQGLEFLIYFQGNSAPDKSGLPSDRFSAERTGGSVSTLTIQRTQQEDSAVYLCASSRTRDYLTDTQYFGPGTRLTVL.

The chain combines TRBV29-1 with TRBJ2-7; 8 bases line up with TRBD1. After removal of 7 bases from V and 5 bases from J, the junction contained 7 bases not matched to a gene. Germline V gene lookup returns CDR1 SQVTM and CDR2 ANQGSEA. CDR3 length: 12 residues. Here the CDR3 reads CSAHGQGHEQYF. The CDR3 DNA reads as TGCAGCGCCCACGGACAGGGCCACGAGCAGTACTTC.

The rearrangement links TRBV15 to TRBJ1-2; 8 positions agree with TRBD1. This CDR3 has 15 residues. With V trimmed by 3 bases and J by 0 bases, 3 bases remained unmatched. The germline V gene encodes CDR1 LNHNV and CDR2 YYDKDF (reference sequence). This CDR3 is CATSSWTGPNYGYTF. In DNA form, the CDR3 reads TGTGCCACCAGCAGCTGGACAGGGCCTAACTATGGCTACACCTTC.

The chain carries TRBV9 and TRBJ1-5; TRBD1 matches 7 bases. With V trimmed by 0 bases and J by 7 bases, 1 base remained unmatched. Germline lookup yields CDR1 SGDLS and CDR2 YYNGEE. The CDR3 has 13 amino acids. The CDR3 coding sequence is TGTGCCAGCAGCGTAGCCAGGGGGCAGCCCCAGCATTTT. Its translation: CASSVARGQPQHF.

CDR3 residues: CASSLIGTAINEKLFF. The CDR3 DNA is TGTGCCAGCAGCTTAATCGGGACAGCTATTAATGAAAAACTGTTTTTT. This sequence joins TRBV11-2 and TRBJ1-4; 7 bases are shared with TRBD1. The ends lost 2 bases at V and 4 bases at J; junction bases unmatched: 7. The germline CDR1 and CDR2 sequences are SGHAT and FQNNGV. CDR3 length equals 16 residues. The variable domain in full, with the rest retrieved from reference TRBV11-2 and TRBJ1-4, is EAGVAQSPRYKIIEKRQSVAFWCNPISGHATLYWYQQILGQGPKLLIQFQNNGVVDDSQLPKDRFSAERLKGVDSTLKIQPAKLEDSAVYLCASSLIGTAINEKLFFGSGTQLSVL.

This chain joins TRBV29-1 and TRBJ2-7; the D gene is possibly TRBD1 (5 bases). The germline V and J ends were trimmed by 4 bases and 1 base, with 8 bases remaining between them. In germline, CDR1 is SQVTM, CDR2 ANQGSEA. This CDR3 has 12 residues. The CDR3 is CSVGQFSYEQYF. DNA for the CDR3: TGCAGCGTTGGACAGTTTTCCTACGAGCAGTACTTC.

The V call is TRBV30, the J call TRBJ1-3; tentative D call: TRBD1 (5 bases). Germline V gives CDR1 GTSNPN, CDR2 SVGIG (reference sequence). Trimming took off 0 bases at V and 13 bases at J, with 16 bases between the two ends. The length of the CDR3 is 13 residues. This CDR3 is CAWSVGHGNNIYF. The DNA for the CDR3 is TGTGCCTGGAGTGTAGGACACGGAAACAATATATATTTT.

This chain uses TRBV2 with TRBJ2-5; unclear D gene. CDR1 is SNHLY and CDR2 is FYNNEI in the germline V gene. V lost 6 bases and J lost 3, with 8 bases in between. CDR3 length equals 12 residues. For the CDR3, the DNA is TGTGCCAGCAGGGGCCGGAAAGAGACCCAGTACTTC. The encoded protein is CASRGRKETQYF.

In DNA form, the CDR3 reads TGTGCCAGCAGTTTTCTGCTAGCGGGGGGCCCGGGCGGCACAGATACGCAGTATTTT. Its translation is CASSFLLAGGPGGTDTQYF. The chain uses TRBV28 and TRBJ2-3; TRBD2 matches at 11 bases. The V segment lost 3 bases and the J segment 1 base; nucleotides outside the gene matches: 12. The CDR3 runs to 19 residues. Germline values: CDR1 MDHEN, CDR2 SYDVKM.

The rearrangement joins TRBV4-1 to TRBJ2-3; 9 nucleotides match TRBD1. Trimming at V came to 0 bases and at J to 2 bases, leaving 6 bases not matched to a gene. Germline loops: CDR1 MGHRA, CDR2 YSYEKL. This CDR3 contains 17 residues. Here the CDR3 reads CASSQERTGDYTDTQYF. CDR3 bases: TGCGCCAGCAGCCAAGAACGGACAGGGGATTACACAGATACGCAGTATTTT.

The chain couples TRBV7-9 to TRBJ1-2; 11 bases are a match to TRBD1. Germline values: CDR1 SEHNR, CDR2 FQNEAQ (reference sequence). The trim removed 5 bases at V and 6 bases at J, leaving 11 bases unmatched. This CDR3 region has 16 residues. The CDR3 sequence: CASSKDRGRVVDGYTF. The CDR3 coding sequence is TGTGCCAGCAGCAAGGACAGGGGGCGCGTCGTCGATGGCTACACCTTC.

The chain has TRBV6-4 and TRBJ2-6; tentatively, D is TRBD1 (6 bases). Trimming stripped 3 bases from V and 0 bases from J, with 6 bases between. This CDR3 comprises 15 residues. CDR1 MRHNA and CDR2 SNTAGT come from the germline V gene. In DNA, the CDR3 is TGTGCCAGCAGTGAACAGGGCTCTGGGGCCAACGTCCTGACTTTC. Its protein product is CASSEQGSGANVLTF.

The V gene is TRBV6-5, the J gene TRBJ2-7, with TRBD1 matching over 7 bases. Germline assignment: CDR1 MNHEY and CDR2 SVGAGI. Unmatched junction bases numbered 6, after V lost 4 bases and J lost 3 bases. The CDR3 has 14 residues. CDR3 protein: CASSLLAGGYEQYF. The CDR3, as DNA: TGTGCCAGCAGTTTACTTGCAGGGGGCTACGAGCAGTACTTC.

The chain couples TRBV5-1 to TRBJ2-5, with TRBD2 matching 11 bases. CDR1 and CDR2 (germline): SGHRS, YFSETQ. J gave up 5 bases and V 2 bases, and 8 bases lay outside the gene matches. The CDR3 has 16 residues. Here the CDR3 reads CASSFQLAGAAETQYF. CDR3 nucleotides: TGCGCCAGCAGCTTCCAACTAGCGGGGGCCGCGGAGACCCAGTACTTC.

This chain joins TRBV7-8 and TRBJ2-1, with D perhaps matching TRBD1 (6 bases). There are 15 residues in the CDR3. V shed 4 bases and J shed 6 bases, with 16 bases lying between them. CDR1 and CDR2 (germline): SGHVS, FQNEAQ. The chain's CDR3 is CASSSPVGTLNEQFF. CDR3 DNA: TGTGCCAGCAGCTCGCCCGTTGGGACACTCAATGAGCAGTTCTTC.